The sequence of this T cell receptor (beta chain) was determined in a study of shared clonotypes between healthy human individuals (dated by TCRdb to the early 2020s). Regarding the research as a whole: The cohort included a few men and a couple of women between 18 and 49 years of age. Libraries were prepared and TCR repertoires were sequenced by different laboratories using diverse techniques, in order to increase sequencing depth and limit assay-specific biases. Between about 0.9 and 8.9 billion PBMCs per donor were obtained by leukapheresis. The study deeply sequenced blood TCR repertoires of five healthy adults to estimate repertoire size and the extent of clonotype sharing between individuals. For each donor, three plates each were used for CD4 naive and CD4 memory, two plates were used for CD8 naive, and one plate was used for CD8 memory. General study outcomes and caveats: The small number of donors limited the genetic and exposure-history diversity represented. Naive subsets generally had larger estimated clonotype richness than memory subsets. Sharing across several donors was observed for about 4.8% of naive CD4, 3% to 4% of naive CD8, 2% to 2.5% of memory CD4, and around 0.44% of memory CD8 clonotypes. Sampling was restricted to blood, and TCR repertoires in tissue are likely to differ from TCR repertoires in blood. Compared with non-shared clonotypes, the clonotypes found in all four sorted-subset donors had higher generation probabilities. Rarefaction of sorted-subset datasets indicated incomplete sequencing despite the large sequencing depth. Pairwise subsampling led to the expectation that sequencing depth would affect the degree of clonotype sharing among donors.

Using the deep immunoSEQ assay, multiplex PCR amplified TCR CDR3 regions from genomic DNA. Extracted genomic DNA from each cell subset was distributed evenly across all wells of several immunoSEQ 96-well plates, and each plate was treated as a replicate. For sorted subsets, roughly 200 ng of genomic DNA, equivalent to around 31,000 T cell genomes, went into each replicate PCR. Purified libraries were quantified with a Qubit 3.0 fluorometer, sized on a Bioanalyzer 2100, and re-quantified with the KAPA Library Quantification kit. Every immunoSEQ 96-well plate was sequenced on a separate single-read 150-cycle Illumina NextSeq 550 flow cell. In the source study's methods: The immunoSEQ output contained only junctional sequences without quality scores, so filtering could not match that applied to full-length reads. Sequences were annotated with PyIR, a Python wrapper for IgBLAST v1.9, and V/J genes and CDR3 were assigned using IMGT germline references. Reads were filtered out if the reads had weak V/J assignments (E-value above 1e-6), no CDR3, stop codons, out-of-frame junctions, or ambiguous translated residues. V3J clonotypes were defined by identical inferred V gene, J gene, and CDR3 amino acid sequence. Percentage overlap between repertoires was computed as shared unique clonotypes divided by the size of the smaller repertoire. Repertoire richness was assessed with RTK rarefaction, the Chao1 estimator, and Recon v2.1 estimates of unobserved clonotypes. Generation probabilities were computed with OLGA for all TCRbeta clonotypes obtained by the gDNA method from a handful of donors. Sourced from immuneACCESS, this table was stored by TCRdb with only in-frame sequences that have V and J called. A share of the clones is absent; for the studies checked, an unresolved V gene accounts for under half, and the remainder has no known explanation. V and J calls and clone size follow that table, whereas D and trimming were derived from the DNA. The sample table shows a few million clones, and just over 90% are seen once. The ten largest clones capture about 1.6% of the sample.

For the CD8 naive samples, CD45RO-negative cells were positively selected for CCR7, yielding a CD45RA+CCR7+ population from which TemRA cells were excluded. The donors were healthy, HIV-negative adults who had no recently reported acute infections or vaccinations. All donors were Caucasian adults living in Nashville, Tennessee, USA. Blood was obtained by leukapheresis, after which PBMCs were separated by Ficoll-Histopaque density gradient centrifugation and cryopreserved in liquid nitrogen vapor phase. Purity and quantity of every magnetically sorted T cell population were checked by analytical flow cytometry. From each sorted fraction, genomic DNA was isolated and quantified by UV absorbance on a Nanodrop 2000c. The germline V gene (reference sequence) gives CDR1 as GTSNPN and CDR2 as SVGIG. Including the terminal cysteine and phenylalanine, the CDR3 comprises 12 residues. This entry keeps only the CDR3 DNA: 36 bases, framed from base 1. V is cut by 8 bases and J by 2 bases, and the space between the germline ends is 12 bases.

A word on this clone: The antigen it binds to is not known. It has no much larger one-base neighbor in the sample; base qualities were not kept.

Recombination linked TRBV30 to TRBJ2-5; the D gene is possibly TRBD2, with 6 bases matching. This TCR was sampled from a man aged 18-30 years in good health. Some clones in this sample may be carry-over from other donors' samples. Sequenced: naive CD8+ T cells from PBMCs. This specimen's cell subset or site label, per the study, means: CD45RA+CCR7+. Read as DNA, the sequence is TGTGCCGGCCGCGGGGTTCAAGAGACCCAGTACTTC. It translates as CAGRGVQETQYF.